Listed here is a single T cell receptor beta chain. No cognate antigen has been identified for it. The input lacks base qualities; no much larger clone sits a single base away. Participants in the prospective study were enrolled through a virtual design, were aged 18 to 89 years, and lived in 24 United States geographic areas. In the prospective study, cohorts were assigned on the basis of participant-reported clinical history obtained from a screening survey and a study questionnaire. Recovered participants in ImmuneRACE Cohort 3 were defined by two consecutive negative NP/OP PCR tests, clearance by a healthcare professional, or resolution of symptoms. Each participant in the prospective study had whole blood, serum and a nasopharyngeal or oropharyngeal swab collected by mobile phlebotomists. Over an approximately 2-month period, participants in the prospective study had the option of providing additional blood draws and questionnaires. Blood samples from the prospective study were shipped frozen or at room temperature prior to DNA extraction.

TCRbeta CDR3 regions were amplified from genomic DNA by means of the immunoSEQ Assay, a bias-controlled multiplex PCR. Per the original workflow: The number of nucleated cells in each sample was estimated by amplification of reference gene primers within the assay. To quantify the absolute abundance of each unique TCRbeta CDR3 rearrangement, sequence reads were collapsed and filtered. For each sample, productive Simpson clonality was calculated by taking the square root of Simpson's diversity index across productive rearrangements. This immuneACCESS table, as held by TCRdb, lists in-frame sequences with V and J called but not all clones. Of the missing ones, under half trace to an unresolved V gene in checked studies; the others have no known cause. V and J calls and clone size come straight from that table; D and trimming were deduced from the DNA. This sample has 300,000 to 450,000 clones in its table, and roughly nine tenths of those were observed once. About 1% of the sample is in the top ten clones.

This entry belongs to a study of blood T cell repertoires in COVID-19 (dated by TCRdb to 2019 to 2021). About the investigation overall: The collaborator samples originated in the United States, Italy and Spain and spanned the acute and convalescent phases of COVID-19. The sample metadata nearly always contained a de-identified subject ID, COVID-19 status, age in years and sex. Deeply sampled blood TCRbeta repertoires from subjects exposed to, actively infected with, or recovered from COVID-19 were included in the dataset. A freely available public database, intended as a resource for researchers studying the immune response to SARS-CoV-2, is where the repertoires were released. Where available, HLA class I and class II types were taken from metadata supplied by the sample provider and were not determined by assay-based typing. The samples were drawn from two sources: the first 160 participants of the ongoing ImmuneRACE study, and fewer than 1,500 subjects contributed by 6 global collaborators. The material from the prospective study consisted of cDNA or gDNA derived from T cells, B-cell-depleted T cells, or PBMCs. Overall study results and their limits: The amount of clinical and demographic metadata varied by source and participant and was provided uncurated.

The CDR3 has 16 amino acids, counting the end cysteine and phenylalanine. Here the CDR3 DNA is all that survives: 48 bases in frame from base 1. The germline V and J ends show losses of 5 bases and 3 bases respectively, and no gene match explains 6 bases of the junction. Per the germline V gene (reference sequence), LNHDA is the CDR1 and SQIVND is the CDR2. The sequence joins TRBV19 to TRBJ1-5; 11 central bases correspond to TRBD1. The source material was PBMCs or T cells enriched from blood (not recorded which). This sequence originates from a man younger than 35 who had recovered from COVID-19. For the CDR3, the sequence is CASSPGQGANNQPQHF. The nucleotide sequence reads TGTGCCAGTAGTCCTGGACAGGGGGCAAACAATCAGCCCCAGCATTTT.